A selection of T cell receptor beta chains follows, all from one sample in a study of radiation and T cells in renal cell carcinoma. Assay: immunoSEQ multiplex PCR; the TCRdb copy retains only in-frame clones and omits some. The sample records just over 15,000 clones, roughly 54% being singletons. Sample: tumor tissue, taken from a patient whose treatment was nephrectomy without radiotherapy. All receptors derive from a middle-aged man with renal cell carcinoma. Both conserved end residues are trimmed from each CDR3.

j_call v_call cdr3_aa
TRBJ1-2 TRBV28 ASSYGTGLTMGGYT
TRBJ1-3 TRBV19 ASSFPGQLGNTIY
TRBJ2-7 TRBV9 ASSADLAADYEQY
TRBJ2-1 TRBV7-9 ASSHRTGPNNEQF
TRBJ2-7 TRBV30 AWSRTYEQY
TRBJ2-7 TRBV29-1 SVGGGEFGYEQY
TRBJ2-5 TRBV7-8 ASSPRDRGGETQY
TRBJ2-1 TRBV10-2 ASSESPYNEQF
TRBJ1-2 TRBV6-5 ASSYGANYGYT
TRBJ2-7 TRBV23-1 ASRKTSGRTYEQY
TRBJ1-6 TRBV5-6 ASSLGQGINNSPLH
TRBJ1-2 TRBV29-1 SVDHGYT
TRBJ2-3 TRBV13 ASSDRGGLAGDSYPDTQY
TRBJ2-2 TRBV27 ASSIPGTGELF
TRBJ2-7 TRBV7-7 ASSSRLDSYEQY
TRBJ1-1 TRBV5-6 ASSSYVVANTEAF